This TCR beta chain was identified in a study of blood T cell repertoires in COVID-19. Whole-study context: The United States, Italy and Spain supplied acute and convalescent COVID-19 samples. The analysed material was cDNA or gDNA that came from T cells, B-cell-depleted T cells, or PBMCs.

In the authors' methods: Nucleated cell counts were estimated from reference gene primer amplification. Some clones are missing from TCRdb's copy, which holds only in-frame ones; the method was immunoSEQ multiplex PCR. V, J and clone size are taken as reported in that table, and D and trimming were inferred from the DNA itself. The sample carries 140,000 to 150,000 clones, about nine tenths recorded once. Per the germline V gene, CDR1 is SEHNR and CDR2 is FQNEAQ (reference sequence). Trimming took 0 bases from V and 2 from J, leaving 11 bases between them. This CDR3 comprises 15 residues. The chain recombines TRBV7-9 with TRBJ2-7, with a possible D match to TRBD2 (6 bases). The sequenced material came from peripheral blood. This receptor was obtained from a human donor in a cohort sampled during active COVID-19. The chain's CDR3 is CASSLAVSGAYEQYF. The CDR3 DNA reads as TGTGCCAGCAGCTTAGCGGTTAGCGGAGCCTACGAGCAGTACTTC.